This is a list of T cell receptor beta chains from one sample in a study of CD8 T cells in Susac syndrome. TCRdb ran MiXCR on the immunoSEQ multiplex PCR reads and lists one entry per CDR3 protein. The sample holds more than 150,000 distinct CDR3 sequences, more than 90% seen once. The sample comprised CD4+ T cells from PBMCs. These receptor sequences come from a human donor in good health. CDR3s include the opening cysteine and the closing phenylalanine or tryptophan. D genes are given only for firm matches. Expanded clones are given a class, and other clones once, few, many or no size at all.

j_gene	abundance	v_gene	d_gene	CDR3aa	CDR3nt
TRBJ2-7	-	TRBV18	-	CASSPQGHEQYF	TGTGCCAGCTCACCTCAGGGCCACGAGCAGTACTTC
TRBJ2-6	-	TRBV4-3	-	CASATLGLSPGANVLTF	TGCGCCAGCGCTACCCTCGGGTTATCCCCTGGGGCCAACGTCCTGACTTTC
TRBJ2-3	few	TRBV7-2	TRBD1	CASSRGQGRTDTQYF	TGTGCCAGCAGCCGGGGACAGGGGAGGACAGATACGCAGTATTTT
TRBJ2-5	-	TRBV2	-	CASASSARETQYF	TGTGCCAGCGCAAGTTCGGCGCGAGAGACCCAGTACTTC
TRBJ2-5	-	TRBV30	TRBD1	CAWSLGQGAWETQYF	TGTGCCTGGAGTCTCGGACAGGGGGCCTGGGAGACCCAGTACTTC
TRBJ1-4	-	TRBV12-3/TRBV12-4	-	CASSLLEKLFF	TGTGCCAGCAGCCTGCTTGAAAAACTGTTTTTT
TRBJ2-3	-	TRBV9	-	CASSRSPPDTQYF	TGTGCCAGCAGCCGTTCCCCGCCAGATACGCAGTATTTT
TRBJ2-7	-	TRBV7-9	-	CASSRDSEQYF	TGTGCCAGCAGCCGGGACTCCGAGCAGTACTTC
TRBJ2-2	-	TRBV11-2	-	CASSLAGGLGELFF	TGTGCCAGCAGCTTGGCCGGGGGATTAGGGGAGCTGTTTTTT
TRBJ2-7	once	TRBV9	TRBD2	CASSAWLLAGYSYEQYF	TGTGCCAGCAGCGCTTGGCTACTAGCGGGGTACTCCTACGAGCAGTACTTC
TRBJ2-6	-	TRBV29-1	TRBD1	CSAGTAGANVLTF	TGCAGCGCGGGGACAGCTGGGGCCAACGTCCTGACTTTC
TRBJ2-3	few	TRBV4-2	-	CASSQSSDGTDTQYF	TGTGCCAGCAGCCAAAGTAGCGATGGCACAGATACGCAGTATTTT
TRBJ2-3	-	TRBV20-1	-	CIAGRTDTQYF	TGCATCGCGGGGCGCACAGATACGCAGTATTTT
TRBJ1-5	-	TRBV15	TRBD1	CATSSRDREVRQPQHF	TGTGCCACCAGCAGCCGGGACAGGGAGGTCCGGCAGCCCCAGCATTTT
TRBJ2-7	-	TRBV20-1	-	CSARQGPNEQYF	TGCAGTGCTAGACAGGGACCCAACGAGCAGTACTTC
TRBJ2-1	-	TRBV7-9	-	CASSLVPYNEQFF	TGTGCCAGCAGCTTAGTACCCTACAATGAGCAGTTCTTC
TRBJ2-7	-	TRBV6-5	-	CASSRAGAYEQYF	TGTGCCTCAAGTCGCGCTGGAGCCTACGAGCAGTACTTC
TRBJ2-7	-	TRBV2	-	CASSEAGGAYEQYF	TGTGCCAGCAGTGAGGCAGGGGGGGCCTACGAGCAGTACTTC
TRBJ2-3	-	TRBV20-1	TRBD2	CSAIAGGLKGTNTQYF	TGCAGTGCCATAGCGGGGGGGCTAAAGGGCACGAATACGCAGTATTTT
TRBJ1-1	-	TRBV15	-	CATSSALLGGEAFF	TGTGCCACCAGCAGCGCTCTTCTCGGCGGTGAAGCTTTCTTT
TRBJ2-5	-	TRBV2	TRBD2	CASRPGAGGRETQYF	TGTGCCAGCAGGCCAGGAGCGGGGGGGCGAGAGACCCAGTACTTC
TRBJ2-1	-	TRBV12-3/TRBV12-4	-	CASSPNTEQFF	TGTGCCAGCAGTCCGAATACTGAGCAGTTCTTC
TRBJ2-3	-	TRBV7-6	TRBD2	CASSLGLGLTAQTQYF	TGTGCCAGCAGCTTAGGACTGGGACTAACGGCGCAAACGCAGTATTTT
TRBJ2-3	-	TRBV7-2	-	CASRAGSSHTDTQYF	TGTGCCAGCAGGGCTGGCAGCTCCCACACAGATACGCAGTATTTT
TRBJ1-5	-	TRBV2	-	CASSDQGPMTLQPQHF	TGTGCCAGCAGCGACCAGGGGCCTATGACTTTACAGCCCCAGCATTTT
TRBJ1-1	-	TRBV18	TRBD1	CASSRETGGTEAFF	TGTGCCAGCTCACGGGAAACAGGGGGCACTGAAGCTTTCTTT
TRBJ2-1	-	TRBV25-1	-	CASSEGERWYSNEQFF	TGTGCCAGCAGTGAAGGGGAGAGGTGGTATAGCAATGAGCAGTTCTTC
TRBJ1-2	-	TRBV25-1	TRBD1	CASSELDRGVNGYTF	TGTGCCAGCAGTGAATTGGACAGGGGTGTGAACGGCTACACCTTC
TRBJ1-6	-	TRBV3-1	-	CASSPRSYGAPLHF	TGTGCCAGCAGCCCGCGGTCCTACGGGGCACCCCTCCACTTT
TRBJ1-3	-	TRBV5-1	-	CASSEGTTKGNTIYF	TGCGCCAGCAGTGAGGGGACCACTAAAGGAAACACCATATATTTT
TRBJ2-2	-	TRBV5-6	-	CASSLHRMTGELFF	TGTGCCAGCAGCTTGCACAGGATGACCGGGGAGCTGTTTTTT
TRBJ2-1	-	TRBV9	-	CASSLGQALSYNEQFF	TGTGCCAGCAGCTTGGGACAAGCCCTAAGCTACAATGAGCAGTTCTTC
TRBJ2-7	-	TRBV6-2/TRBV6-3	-	CASSTREPLDEQYF	TGTGCCAGCAGTACCAGGGAACCCCTGGACGAGCAGTACTTC
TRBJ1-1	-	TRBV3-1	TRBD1	CASSYLPGQGVTEAFF	TGTGCCAGCAGCTACCTCCCGGGACAGGGGGTAACTGAAGCTTTCTTT
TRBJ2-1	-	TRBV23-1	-	CASGLCDEQFF	TGCGCCAGCGGCCTCTGCGATGAGCAGTTCTTC
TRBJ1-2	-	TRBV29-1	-	CSVTGFNYGYTF	TGCAGCGTTACGGGATTTAACTATGGCTACACCTTC
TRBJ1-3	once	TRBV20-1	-	CREAGRAGNTIYF	TGCAGGGAGGCAGGGAGAGCTGGAAACACCATATATTTT
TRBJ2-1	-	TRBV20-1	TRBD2	CSARGAGAGVYNEQFF	TGCAGTGCTAGAGGAGCTGGAGCGGGGGTGTACAATGAGCAGTTCTTC
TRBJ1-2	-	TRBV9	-	CASSVAKGLGYTF	TGTGCCAGCAGCGTAGCGAAGGGGCTGGGCTACACCTTC
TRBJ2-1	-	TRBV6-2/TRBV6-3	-	CASSYLAGVPGRYNEQFF	TGTGCCAGCAGTTACCTCGCCGGGGTCCCAGGGAGGTACAATGAGCAGTTCTTC
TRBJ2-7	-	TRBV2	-	CASSGQVKYEQYF	TGTGCCAGCAGTGGACAGGTTAAGTACGAGCAGTACTTC
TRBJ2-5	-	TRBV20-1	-	CSARARQETQYF	TGCAGTGCTAGAGCCAGACAAGAGACCCAGTACTTC
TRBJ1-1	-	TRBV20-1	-	CSARDRIGANTEAFF	TGCAGTGCTAGAGATCGTATCGGCGCGAACACTGAAGCTTTCTTT
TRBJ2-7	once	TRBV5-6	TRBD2	CASSHSGSGGSYEQYF	TGTGCCAGCAGCCACTCGGGGAGCGGGGGTTCGTATGAGCAGTACTTC
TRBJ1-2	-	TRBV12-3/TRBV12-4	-	CASSPWQVGGNTF	TGTGCCAGCAGCCCCTGGCAGGTGGGGGGCAACACCTTC
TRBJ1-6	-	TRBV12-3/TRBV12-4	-	CASRIVSASGFRHLHF	TGTGCCAGCAGGATTGTTTCCGCGTCAGGCTTTAGACACCTCCACTTT
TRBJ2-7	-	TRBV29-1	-	CSVGAGPYEQYF	TGCAGCGTTGGGGCAGGCCCCTACGAGCAGTACTTC
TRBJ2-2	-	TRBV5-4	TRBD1	CASSQGTGEVGELFF	TGCGCCAGCAGCCAAGGGACAGGGGAAGTCGGGGAGCTGTTTTTT
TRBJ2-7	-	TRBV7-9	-	CASSFRQYYEQYF	TGTGCCAGCAGCTTCCGACAGTACTACGAGCAGTACTTC
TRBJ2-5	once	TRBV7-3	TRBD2	CASSLTGAGGETQYF	TGTGCCAGCAGCTTAACCGGAGCCGGGGGGGAGACCCAGTACTTC
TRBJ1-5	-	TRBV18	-	CASSPQVQDEPQHF	TGTGCCAGCTCACCACAGGTACAAGATGAGCCCCAGCATTTT
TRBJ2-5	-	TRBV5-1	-	CASSGGAGPEETQYF	TGCGCCAGCAGCGGTGGGGCGGGACCCGAAGAGACCCAGTACTTC
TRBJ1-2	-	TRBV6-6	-	CASSFGGTGYTF	TGTGCCAGCAGTTTCGGGGGGACTGGCTACACCTTC
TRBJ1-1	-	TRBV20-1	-	CSATGTQREAFF	TGCAGTGCTACCGGGACACAACGTGAAGCTTTCTTT
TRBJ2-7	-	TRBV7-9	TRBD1	CASSSSRDSDEQYF	TGTGCCAGCAGCTCCAGCCGGGACAGCGACGAGCAGTACTTC